These 29 T cell receptor beta chains originate from one sample sequenced in a study of shared clonotypes between healthy human individuals. The table came from immunoSEQ multiplex PCR; TCRdb's copy has only in-frame clones and leaves some out. The sample shows some 1.1 million clones, about 80% of them seen only once. The specimen sequenced was memory CD4+ T cells from PBMCs. Subset defined: CD45RA-negative fraction. The receptor set was obtained from a man younger than 35 in good health. Some clones in this sample may be carry-over from other donors' samples.

The J gene is TRBJ2-1, the V gene TRBV18; 11 bases line up with TRBD2. CDR3 length: 16 residues. The V gene's germline CDR1 is KGHSH and CDR2 LQKENI. The V and J ends lost 0 bases and 6 bases, in that order; junction bases with no gene match: 4. The CDR3, as DNA: TGTGCCAGCTCACCACCGGGACTAGCGGTCCTCAATGAGCAGTTCTTC. Protein product: CASSPPGLAVLNEQFF.

The chain has TRBV28 and TRBJ2-7; 10 nucleotides agree with TRBD2. The CDR3 spans 15 residues. Germline V lookup: CDR1 MDHEN, CDR2 SYDVKM. The trim removed 5 bases at V and 5 bases at J, leaving 9 bases unmatched. The CDR3 sequence is CASSLRAGGLNEQYF. CDR3 sequence (DNA): TGTGCCAGCAGTCTCCGAGCGGGAGGGCTGAACGAGCAGTACTTC.

The rearrangement links TRBV7-7 to TRBJ2-5; D possibly corresponds to TRBD1 (6 bases). CDR1 is SSHAT and CDR2 is FNYEAQ in the germline V gene (reference sequence). Deletions cut 5 bases from V and 5 bases from J, with 18 bases between. This CDR3 has 15 residues. The CDR3: CASSLRQGQMETQYF. CDR3 nucleotides: TGTGCCAGCAGCCTCCGGCAGGGGCAAATGGAGACCCAGTACTTC.

This clone was observed at least ten times. The V gene is TRBV5-1, the J gene TRBJ1-2; D not certain. CDR1 is SGHRS, CDR2 YFSETQ, per germline. The CDR3 sequence is 14 residues long. Trimming left V 0 bases short and J 2 bases short, with 8 bases between. The CDR3 reads CASSLAWGNYGYTF. DNA of the CDR3: TGCGCCAGCAGCTTGGCCTGGGGAAACTATGGCTACACCTTC.

In DNA, the CDR3 is TGTGCCAGCAGCCGTGGGGGGGGCGGTCAGCCCCAGCATTTT. This codes for CASSRGGGGQPQHF. The chain combines TRBV7-2 with TRBJ1-5, with a weak D call TRBD1 (6 bases). This CDR3 has 14 residues. V was shortened by 5 bases and J by 6 bases, with 14 bases between the two germline ends. Germline CDR1 SGHTA, CDR2 FQGNSA.

The chain joins TRBV29-1 to TRBJ1-3, with D unclear. This CDR3 has 13 residues. Germline CDR1 SQVTM, CDR2 ANQGSEA. The ends were cut back, 2 bases at V and 2 bases at J, with 7 bases in the middle. CDR3 protein: CSVERATGNTIYF. CDR3 DNA sequence: TGCAGCGTTGAAAGGGCCACTGGAAACACCATATATTTT.

The rearrangement uses TRBV4-2 and TRBJ2-4, with D possibly called TRBD1 or TRBD2 (6 bases each). The CDR3 spans 16 residues. V was cut by 2 bases and J by 0 bases, with 11 bases left in between. CDR1 is LGHNA and CDR2 is YNFKEQ in the germline V gene. Here the CDR3 reads CASSQSRGLAKNIQYF. Here the CDR3 DNA reads TGTGCCAGCAGCCAAAGCCGGGGGCTAGCCAAAAACATTCAGTACTTC.

The chain carries TRBV18 and TRBJ2-6, with D hard to call. V lost 0 bases to trimming and J lost 0 bases, with 6 bases between them. The CDR3 contains 16 residues. CDR1 is KGHSH and CDR2 is LQKENI in the germline V gene. The CDR3 DNA sequence: TGTGCCAGCTCACCACCGTCCTTCTCTGGGGCCAACGTCCTGACTTTC. Amino acids: CASSPPSFSGANVLTF.

This clone was recorded once. The chain combines TRBV4-2 with TRBJ2-7; the match to TRBD1 covers 7 bases. CDR3 length equals 17 residues. The trim removed 3 bases at V and 4 bases at J, leaving 15 bases unmatched. Looked up from germline, CDR1 is LGHNA and CDR2 is YNFKEQ. The CDR3 loop is CASSHQYRDSHYYEQYF. The CDR3 nucleotides are TGTGCCAGCAGCCACCAATACAGGGACAGTCATTATTACGAGCAGTACTTC.

The J gene is TRBJ1-1, the V gene TRBV9, with no clear D. Germline loops: CDR1 SGDLS, CDR2 YYNGEE. The ends were cut back, 3 bases at V and 11 bases at J, with 17 bases in the middle. CDR3 length equals 13 residues. The CDR3: CASSENPGARAFF. In DNA, the CDR3 is TGTGCCAGCAGCGAGAATCCTGGAGCCCGGGCTTTCTTT.

The sample holds a few counts of this clone. V is TRBV10-2 and J is TRBJ1-5, with D perhaps TRBD1 (5 bases). Germline V gives CDR1 WSHSY, CDR2 SAAADI. This CDR3 is built from 14 residues. Between the trimmed V and J ends, which lost 4 bases and 7 bases, there was a span of 14 bases. CDR3 sequence (DNA): TGCGCCAGCAGTGTTGGTAGGGGCTGGCAGCCCCAGCATTTT. Its protein is CASSVGRGWQPQHF.

This clone showed up just a few times. The V gene is TRBV20-1, the J gene TRBJ1-1; weak D call: TRBD1 (5 bases). The CDR3 spans 11 residues. Germline V lookup: CDR1 DFQATT, CDR2 SNEGSKA (reference sequence). V dropped 5 bases and J dropped 8 bases, with 12 bases sitting between them. CDR3 in amino acids: CSAALGVEAFF. As DNA, the CDR3 is TGCAGTGCTGCGCTGGGGGTGGAAGCTTTCTTT.

The chain is built from TRBV7-9 and TRBJ1-1; the match to TRBD1 covers 10 bases. V lost 5 bases to trimming and J lost 4 bases; unmatched junction nucleotides: 4. CDR3 length equals 14 residues. From germline, CDR1 is SEHNR and CDR2 FQNEAQ (reference sequence). The CDR3 DNA follows: TGTGCCAGCAGCGTTAGGGACAGGGGCACTGAAGCTTTCTTT. Encoded protein: CASSVRDRGTEAFF.

This clone appeared many times. The rearrangement links TRBV7-2 to TRBJ2-2; 15 bases fit TRBD2. This CDR3 is built from 17 residues. The ends lost 3 bases at V and 5 bases at J; junction bases unmatched: 4. Germline CDR1 and CDR2: SGHTA and FQGNSA. CDR3 DNA sequence: TGTGCCAGCAGCTTGGGACTAGCGGGAGGATCGACCGGGGAGCTGTTTTTT. It specifies CASSLGLAGGSTGELFF.

The chain has TRBV5-1 and TRBJ2-2; D possibly corresponds to TRBD1 (6 bases). Germline loops: CDR1 SGHRS, CDR2 YFSETQ. V was clipped by 3 bases and J by 5 bases, with 14 bases between them. The CDR3 consists of 15 residues. CDR3 nucleotides: TGCGCCAGCAGCTGGCGACAGGCTACTACCGGGGAGCTGTTTTTT. Translation: CASSWRQATTGELFF.

This sequence joins TRBV7-9 and TRBJ2-2; 8 nucleotides match TRBD2. Germline trimming cut 7 bases from V and 3 bases from J; bases unmatched to any gene: 4. The CDR3 has 14 amino acids. Looked up from germline, CDR1 is SEHNR and CDR2 is FQNEAQ (reference sequence). In DNA form, the CDR3 reads TGTGCCAGCATCCCAGCGGGGGACACCGGGGAGCTGTTTTTT. Translated: CASIPAGDTGELFF.

This chain uses TRBV7-2 with TRBJ2-7, with D maybe TRBD2 (6 bases). The CDR3 runs to 14 residues. The germline V gene has CDR1 SGHTA and CDR2 FQGNSA. The ends were cut back, 5 bases at V and 0 bases at J, with 11 bases in the middle. CDR3 residues: CASSARRDSYEQYF. The CDR3 DNA follows: TGTGCCAGCAGCGCCCGGCGGGACTCCTACGAGCAGTACTTC.

The table lists this clone with a count of one. This chain connects TRBV18 to TRBJ1-2, with D possibly matching TRBD1 (5 bases). The germline V and J ends were trimmed by 5 bases and 0 bases, with 13 bases remaining between them. This CDR3 has 15 amino acids. CDR1 is KGHSH and CDR2 is LQKENI in the germline V gene. The CDR3 loop is CASSVVQDPNYGYTF. The CDR3 DNA reads as TGTGCCAGCTCAGTGGTACAGGACCCTAACTATGGCTACACCTTC.

This clone was seen only a few times. The rearrangement links TRBV14 to TRBJ1-1; D is ambiguous. V lost 3 bases to trimming and J lost 8 bases, with 16 bases between them. This CDR3 spans 14 amino acids. The germline gives CDR1 SGHDN, CDR2 FVKESK. CDR3 bases: TGTGCCAGCAGCCATTCTGGCCGGTCAGTAGAAGCTTTCTTT. As protein: CASSHSGRSVEAFF.

V and J are TRBV5-1 and TRBJ2-1, with TRBD2 matching 10 bases. J was trimmed by 7 bases and V by 1 base; bases with no gene match: 5. Germline V lookup: CDR1 SGHRS, CDR2 YFSETQ. The CDR3 extends over 15 amino acids. The CDR3 protein is CASSLPSGSLNEQFF. CDR3 in DNA: TGCGCCAGCAGCTTGCCTAGCGGGAGTTTGAATGAGCAGTTCTTC.

The chain links TRBV28 to TRBJ1-1; 11 positions agree with TRBD1. Germline lookup yields CDR1 MDHEN and CDR2 SYDVKM. CDR3 length equals 15 residues. V was pared by 5 bases and J by 5 bases, with 7 bases of the junction left unmatched. This CDR3 reads CASSPGQGVRTEAFF. Here the CDR3 DNA reads TGTGCCAGCAGTCCGGGACAGGGGGTGAGGACTGAAGCTTTCTTT. Complete variable domain (other parts from reference TRBV28 and TRBJ1-1): DVKVTQSSRYLVKRTGEKVFLECVQDMDHENMFWYRQDPGLGLRLIYFSYDVKMKEKGDIPEGYSVSREKKERFSLILESASTNQTSMYLCASSPGQGVRTEAFFGQGTRLTVV.

The rearrangement links TRBV4-1 to TRBJ1-1; D is ambiguous. With 0 bases removed from V and 8 bases from J, the gap between germline ends came to 16 bases. The germline V gene has CDR1 MGHRA and CDR2 YSYEKL. This CDR3 is 15 amino acids long. The CDR3 nucleotides read TGCGCCAGCAGCCAAGACGGAGGTGGACCTGAAGAAGCTTTCTTT. Its protein product is CASSQDGGGPEEAFF.

The CDR3 here is CASSLWGSRGRGGTDTQYF. The CDR3 region has the DNA TGTGCCAGCAGTTTATGGGGTTCTCGCGGGAGAGGGGGCACAGATACGCAGTATTTT. The rearrangement uses TRBV27 and TRBJ2-3; TRBD2 matches 7 bases. The V and J ends lost 1 base and 1 base, in that order; junction bases with no gene match: 14. The CDR3 runs 19 residues. Germline CDR1 reads MNHEY; CDR2 reads SMNVEV (reference sequence).

The chain couples TRBV7-2 to TRBJ1-1, with D maybe TRBD1 (6 bases). This CDR3 has 15 residues. Trimming took 3 bases from V and 12 from J, leaving 23 bases between them. Germline V gene sequence: CDR1 SGHTA, CDR2 FQGNSA. In nucleotides, the CDR3 is TGTGCCAGCAGCTTTACGAGCCGCGTGAGACAGGCATCTTTCTTT. Protein sequence: CASSFTSRVRQASFF.

The CDR3 protein is CASSPGTGGSGANVLTF. The CDR3 DNA follows: TGCGCCAGCAGCCCCGGGACAGGGGGATCTGGGGCCAACGTCCTGACTTTC. The V and J genes are TRBV5-1 and TRBJ2-6, with 11 bases matching TRBD1. With V trimmed by 4 bases and J by 1 base, 4 bases remained unmatched. The CDR3 contains 17 residues. Per the germline V gene, CDR1 is SGHRS and CDR2 is YFSETQ.

Here the CDR3 reads CASSRRDVGYNEQFF. For the CDR3, the DNA is TGTGCCAGCAGCCGACGGGACGTGGGCTACAATGAGCAGTTCTTC. The chain uses TRBV11-2 and TRBJ2-1, with D perhaps given as TRBD1 or TRBD2 (5 bases each). The length of the CDR3 is 15 residues. The germline CDR1 and CDR2 sequences are SGHAT and FQNNGV. Trimming took off 5 bases at V and 3 bases at J, with 14 bases between the two ends.

In regard to this clone: At one end, the junction sequence differs from germline, possibly due to a read error. J is TRBJ2-5 and V is TRBV5-1, with no clear D. Germline V gene sequence: CDR1 SGHRS, CDR2 YFSETQ. This CDR3 region has 13 residues. This CDR3 is CASSLALQGTQYF. In DNA, the CDR3 is TGCGCCAGCAGCTTGGCCCTGCAAGGGACCCAGTACTTC.

V is TRBV9 and J is TRBJ2-7; D possibly corresponds to TRBD1 (6 bases). CDR1 and CDR2 from the germline V gene are SGDLS and YYNGEE. Trimming stripped 0 bases from V and 3 bases from J, with 10 bases between. The CDR3 is made up of 14 amino acids. The CDR3 is CASSVATGNYEQYF. CDR3 bases: TGTGCCAGCAGCGTAGCCACAGGGAACTACGAGCAGTACTTC.

V usage is TRBV5-1 and J usage is TRBJ1-3; D uncertain. Germline V gene lookup returns CDR1 SGHRS and CDR2 YFSETQ. V lost 3 bases to trimming and J lost 0 bases, with 10 bases between them. The CDR3 has 15 amino acids. The CDR3 nucleotides read TGCGCCAGCAGCTCTGACTATCGCTCTGGAAACACCATATATTTT. It translates to CASSSDYRSGNTIYF.